This passage covers 23 T cell receptor beta chains from one sample sequenced in a study of breast tumors, draining lymph nodes, adjacent tissues listed by TCRdb under 2016. The axillary draining lymph nodes of breast cancer patients were the source of the lymph node samples. The protocol used for the library was multiplex PCR. Sequencer: Illumina HiSeq 2000. Using fastp trimming at Q25 and MiXCR clonotype assembly, TCRdb reanalyzed the public sequencing data and kept in-frame beta chains. All rows with the same CDR3 protein become a single entry with the most common DNA and genes. The sample contains about 220,000 distinct CDR3 sequences, 34% of them found a single time. The ten largest clones take up about 3.3% of the sample. The specimen was axillary lymph node tissue. The receptors were sampled from a female donor with breast cancer. Some clones in this sample may be carry-over from other donors' samples.

This clonotype was picked up many times. This chain connects TRBV20-1 to TRBJ1-5; D is possibly TRBD1 (5 bases). The CDR3 is 14 amino acids. Trimming removed 6 bases from V and 3 bases from J, with 15 bases in between. Germline CDR1 and CDR2: DFQATT and SNEGSKA (reference sequence). The CDR3: CSALSWGDNQPQHF. For the CDR3, the DNA is TGCAGTGCCCTGTCTTGGGGCGACAATCAGCCCCAGCATTTT.

The V call is TRBV6-5, the J call TRBJ2-2, with a possible D match to TRBD2 (5 bases). This CDR3 is built from 14 residues. In germline, CDR1 is MNHEY, CDR2 SVGAGI. Trimming removed 2 bases from V and 7 bases from J, with 11 bases in between. CDR3 protein: CASSYLEGVGELFF. CDR3 nucleotide sequence: TGTGCCAGCAGTTACCTAGAGGGAGTCGGGGAGCTGTTTTTT.

Regarding this clonotype: A junction end diverges from the germline sequence, so it may reflect a read error. The chain combines TRBV19 with TRBJ2-7; D remains unclear. Germline loops: CDR1 LNHDA, CDR2 SQIVND (reference sequence). There are 14 residues in the CDR3. The DNA of the CDR3 is TGTGCCAGTAGTGTTGGTCTTAGCCCCTACGAGCAGTATTTC. It yields the protein CASSVGLSPYEQYF.

This clonotype has at least ten counts. V usage is TRBV4-3 and J usage is TRBJ2-5; weak D call: TRBD2 (6 bases). CDR1 and CDR2 from the germline V gene are LGHNA and YSLEER. V was cut by 6 bases and J by 5 bases, with 13 bases left in between. The CDR3 contains 13 residues. CDR3 residues: CASSLRDSETQYF. DNA of the CDR3: TGCGCCAGCAGTCTCCGGGACTCGGAGACCCAGTACTTC.

A few counts support this clonotype. This sequence joins TRBV2 and TRBJ1-1, with D tentatively TRBD1 (5 bases). Trimming pared 7 bases from V and 6 bases from J, leaving 9 bases between. The CDR3 consists of 11 residues. Germline V gives CDR1 SNHLY, CDR2 FYNNEI. CDR3: CASTRGAEAFF. DNA of the CDR3: TGTGCCAGCACAAGGGGCGCTGAAGCTTTCTTT.

This clonotype was seen more than once but under ten times. This chain uses TRBV19 with TRBJ2-4, with D perhaps TRBD2 (6 bases). The germline V and J ends were trimmed by 7 bases and 6 bases, with 13 bases remaining between them. Germline CDR1 reads LNHDA; CDR2 reads SQIVND (reference sequence). The CDR3 runs 13 residues. CDR3 loop: CASIPAGGNIQYF. DNA for the CDR3: TGTGCCAGTATCCCAGCGGGCGGAAACATTCAGTACTTC.

The rearrangement uses TRBV28 and TRBJ1-4; D remains ambiguous. Germline V gene sequence: CDR1 MDHEN, CDR2 SYDVKM. V was clipped by 3 bases and J by 8 bases, with 10 bases between them. The CDR3 covers 13 residues. The CDR3 loop is CASSLLSREKLFF. Written as DNA, the CDR3 is TGTGCCAGCAGTTTGCTTTCCCGGGAAAAACTGTTTTTT.

About this clonotype: A much larger clone differs by one base, so this may be a read error. The chain couples TRBV20-1 to TRBJ2-4; 12 nucleotides line up with TRBD1. The germline V gene has CDR1 DFQATT and CDR2 SNEGSKA (reference sequence). V trimming: 2 bases; J trimming: 3 bases; junction bases outside the gene matches: 8. The length of the CDR3 is 17 residues. The CDR3 DNA sequence: TGCAGTGCTAGAAAGGGGACAGGGGGCACCGGCAAAAACATTCAGTACTTC. The encoded protein is CSARKGTGGTGKNIQYF.

The table lists this clonotype with many counts. The rearrangement uses TRBV7-9 and TRBJ2-5, with unresolved D. Trimming took 6 bases from V and 5 from J, leaving 13 bases between them. CDR3 length equals 13 residues. Germline V gene lookup returns CDR1 SEHNR and CDR2 FQNEAQ (reference sequence). The CDR3, as DNA: TGTGCCAGCAGTTCCGGGCTGGGTGAGACCCAGTACTTC. It yields the protein CASSSGLGETQYF.

This clonotype has a count of ten or more. This chain connects TRBV2 to TRBJ2-3, with 8 bases identical to TRBD2. CDR3 length equals 14 residues. Germline trimming cut 5 bases from V and 8 bases from J; bases unmatched to any gene: 9. Germline-derived CDR1 and CDR2 are SNHLY and FYNNEI. CDR3 sequence (DNA): TGTGCCAGCAGTAGCGGGGGCCCCATCGGTACGCAGTATTTT. Its protein is CASSSGGPIGTQYF.

This clonotype was seen many times. A much larger clone sits a single nucleotide away, making a read error possible. The gene calls are TRBV20-1 and TRBJ2-7, with TRBD2 identical over 9 bases. Germline V gene sequence: CDR1 DFQATT, CDR2 SNEGSKA (reference sequence). The CDR3 has 13 residues. DNA for the CDR3: TGCAGTGCTAGTCCTAGCGGGAAGTACGCGCAGTACTTC. This translates into CSASPSGKYAQYF.

Points on this clonotype: One end of the junction fails to match germline, which may point to a read error. The chain carries TRBV11-3 and TRBJ2-1, with 8 bases that match TRBD2. The CDR3 is 15 amino acids. The germline V gene has CDR1 SGHNT and CDR2 YENEEA. CDR3 sequence reads: CASSLTSGAYNGQFF. The DNA of the CDR3 is TGTGCCAGCAGCCTTACTAGCGGAGCCTACAATGGGCAGTTCTTC.

There are many counts of this clonotype. The chain is built from TRBV20-1 and TRBJ1-5; possibly TRBD1 for D (6 bases). Germline V gene sequence: CDR1 DFQATT, CDR2 SNEGSKA (reference sequence). This CDR3 is 13 amino acids long. Trimming removed 2 bases at V and 3 bases at J, with 8 bases between. The CDR3 loop reads CSARRTDNQPQHF. CDR3 bases: TGCAGTGCTAGAAGGACAGACAATCAGCCCCAGCATTTT.

Points on this clonotype: A much larger clone is a single base away; this may be a read error. The chain has TRBV19 and TRBJ1-5; 12 bases fit TRBD1. Per the germline V gene, CDR1 is LNHDA and CDR2 is SQIVND (reference sequence). The CDR3 length is 18 residues. The CDR3 region is CASSMLGQGAGGNQPPHF. The CDR3 DNA is TGTGCCAGTAGTATGTTGGGACAGGGGGCGGGGGGCAATCAGCCCCCGCATTTT.

V is TRBV9 and J is TRBJ1-6, with TRBD1 matching 7 bases. The CDR3 totals 14 residues. Germline assignment: CDR1 SGDLS and CDR2 YYNGEE. The ends lost 3 bases at V and 6 bases at J; junction bases unmatched: 3. CDR3 bases: TGTGCCAGCAGCGGGGACAGCCTTAATTCACCCCTCCACTTT. Translation gives CASSGDSLNSPLHF.

This clonotype was found many times. V usage is TRBV19 and J usage is TRBJ1-3; 7 positions match TRBD1. V was clipped by 3 bases and J by 3 bases; unmatched bases: 5. The CDR3 is 15 residues long. The germline V gene has CDR1 LNHDA and CDR2 SQIVND (reference sequence). The CDR3 spells CASSMNRGFGNTIYF. CDR3 bases: TGTGCCAGTAGTATGAACAGGGGTTTTGGAAACACCATATATTTT.

This clonotype occurred many times. The CDR3 reads CASSLVQGGHGYTF. As DNA, the CDR3 is TGTGCCAGCAGCTTAGTTCAGGGCGGTCATGGCTACACCTTC. The chain employs TRBV7-9 and TRBJ1-2; D possibly corresponds to TRBD1 (5 bases). V was shortened by 1 base and J by 6 bases, with 12 bases between the two germline ends. The germline gives CDR1 SEHNR, CDR2 FQNEAQ (reference sequence). The CDR3 length is 14 residues.

This clonotype was observed many times. V usage is TRBV10-1 and J usage is TRBJ1-6, with D possibly being TRBD1 (6 bases). Trimming took 0 bases from V and 10 from J, leaving 13 bases between them. Germline V gives CDR1 WNHNN, CDR2 SYGVQD (reference sequence). The CDR3 contains 15 residues. CDR3: CASSESTGGGSPLHF. CDR3 nucleotide sequence: TGCGCCAGCAGTGAGTCGACAGGTGGGGGGTCACCCCTCCACTTT.

This clonotype has at least ten counts. The chain uses TRBV6-4 and TRBJ2-3; TRBD1 agrees at 8 bases. Germline CDR1 MRHNA, CDR2 SNTAGT. J lost 1 base, V lost 2 bases, and 5 bases had no gene match. The CDR3 has 16 residues. The CDR3 here is CASSDGTGSRTDTQYF. The DNA of the CDR3 is TGTGCCAGCAGTGACGGGACAGGATCCCGCACAGATACGCAGTATTTT.

The V call is TRBV3-1, the J call TRBJ2-3, with a possible D match to TRBD2 (5 bases). V was clipped by 1 base and J by 6 bases, with 8 bases between them. Looked up from germline, CDR1 is LGHDT and CDR2 is YNNKEL (reference sequence). The CDR3 runs to 13 residues. CDR3 sequence: CASSQGGADTQYF. CDR3 DNA sequence: TGTGCCAGCAGCCAAGGGGGAGCCGATACGCAGTATTTT.

This clonotype has a count of ten or more. The genes are TRBV7-8 and TRBJ1-2; 7 positions match TRBD1. This CDR3 has 14 residues. V lost 1 base to trimming and J lost 8 bases; unmatched junction nucleotides: 7. CDR1 and CDR2 from the germline V gene are SGHVS and FQNEAQ. CDR3 DNA sequence: TGTGCCAGCAGCTTAGGTACAGGGGAGAGAGGCTACACCTTC. The encoded protein is CASSLGTGERGYTF.

This sequence joins TRBV15 and TRBJ2-1; possibly TRBD1 or TRBD2 for D (5 bases each). The germline gives CDR1 LNHNV, CDR2 YYDKDF (reference sequence). CDR3 size: 14 residues. V was clipped by 2 bases and J by 6 bases, with 11 bases between them. CDR3 amino acids: CATSRTRDGNEQFF. For the CDR3, the DNA is TGTGCCACCAGCAGAACGAGGGACGGCAATGAGCAGTTCTTC. The entire variable domain, with the rest obtained from reference TRBV15 and TRBJ2-1, is as follows: DAMVIQNPRYQVTQFGKPVTLSCSQTLNHNVMYWYQQKSSQAPKLLFHYYDKDFNNEADTPDNFQSRRPNTSFCFLDIRSPGLGDTAMYLCATSRTRDGNEQFFGPGTRLTVL.

The genes are TRBV6-5 and TRBJ2-3, with 14 bases that match TRBD2. Germline V CDR1 and CDR2: MNHEY, SVGAGI. The CDR3 covers 16 residues. The ends lost 7 bases at V and 7 bases at J; junction bases unmatched: 10. The CDR3 sequence is CASKGLAGGLLNTQYF. The CDR3 DNA follows: TGTGCCAGCAAAGGACTAGCGGGGGGTCTACTAAATACGCAGTATTTT.